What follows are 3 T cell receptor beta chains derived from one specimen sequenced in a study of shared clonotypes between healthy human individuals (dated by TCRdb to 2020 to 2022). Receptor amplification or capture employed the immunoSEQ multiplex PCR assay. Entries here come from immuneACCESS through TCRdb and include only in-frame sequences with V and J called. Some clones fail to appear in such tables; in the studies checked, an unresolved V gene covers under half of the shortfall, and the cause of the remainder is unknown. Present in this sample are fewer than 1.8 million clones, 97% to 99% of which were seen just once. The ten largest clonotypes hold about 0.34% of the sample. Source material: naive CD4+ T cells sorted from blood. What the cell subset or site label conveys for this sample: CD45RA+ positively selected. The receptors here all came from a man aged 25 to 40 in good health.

The CDR3 spells CASSTGTGGFVTEAFF. DNA of the CDR3: TGTGCCAGTAGTACCGGGACAGGGGGCTTCGTCACTGAAGCTTTCTTT. The chain joins TRBV19 to TRBJ1-1; 12 bases agree with TRBD1. The V and J ends lost 4 bases and 4 bases, in that order; junction bases with no gene match: 7. CDR3 length: 16 residues. Germline values: CDR1 LNHDA, CDR2 SQIVND (reference sequence).

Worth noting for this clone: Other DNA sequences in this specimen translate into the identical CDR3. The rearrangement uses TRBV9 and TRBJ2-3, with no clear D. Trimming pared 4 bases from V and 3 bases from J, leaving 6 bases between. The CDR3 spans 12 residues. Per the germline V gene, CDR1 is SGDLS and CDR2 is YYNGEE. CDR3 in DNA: TGTGCCAGCAGCCCCCGGACAGATACGCAGTATTTT. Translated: CASSPRTDTQYF.

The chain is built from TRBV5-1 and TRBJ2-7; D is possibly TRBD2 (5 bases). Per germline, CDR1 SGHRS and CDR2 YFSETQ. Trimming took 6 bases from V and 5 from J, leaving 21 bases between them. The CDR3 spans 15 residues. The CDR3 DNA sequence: TGCGCCAGCACCCCTGGACTGTCTCAAGCCAACGAGCAGTACTTC. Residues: CASTPGLSQANEQYF.